These T cell receptor beta chains were read from a single sample in a study of cytomegalovirus exposure and HLA in healthy donors. TCRdb's table, derived via immunoSEQ multiplex PCR, lists solely in-frame clones and lacks some. The table records roughly 170,000 clones, 75% to 85% of them present only once. Sample: PBMCs. The receptor set was obtained from a woman aged 25 to 39 in good health and CMV-seropositive. Each CDR3 is given with its conserved first and last residue. D genes are given only for firm matches. For some rows the clone size is stated as once, few or many, or as a class when expanded; others skip it.

V gene	J gene	clone size	D gene	CDR3 length	CDR3 DNA	CDR3 protein
TRBV28	TRBJ1-5	-	-	14	TGTGCCAGCACCCTCGGGGATTCCGGTCAGCCCCAGCATTTT	CASTLGDSGQPQHF
TRBV27	TRBJ1-4	-	-	13	TGTGCCAGCAGTTTTTCAGGGTTTGAAAAACTGTTTTTT	CASSFSGFEKLFF
TRBV28	TRBJ1-4	-	TRBD1	16	TGTGCCAGCAGTCCCCACCAAGACAGGGTAGGAGAAAAACTGTTTTTT	CASSPHQDRVGEKLFF
TRBV28	TRBJ2-5	once	TRBD2	17	TGTGCCAGCAGTTTATCCCTGGGACTAGCGGGACAAGAGACCCAGTACTTC	CASSLSLGLAGQETQYF
TRBV5-6	TRBJ1-5	-	TRBD1	16	TGTGCCAGCAGCTTGCGGGACAGGGGGCAAAATCAGCCCCAGCATTTT	CASSLRDRGQNQPQHF
TRBV4-2	TRBJ2-1	-	TRBD2	16	TGTGCCAGCAGCCAAGTTACAGCGGGAGGGCCGGATGAGCAGTTCTTC	CASSQVTAGGPDEQFF
TRBV5-1	TRBJ2-5	few	TRBD2	14	TGCGCCAGCAGCCGGCGGGACTATCAAGAGACCCAGTACTTC	CASSRRDYQETQYF
TRBV29-1	TRBJ2-5	-	-	13	TGCAGCGTTGAATTGTCGACTAAAGAGACCCAGTACTTC	CSVELSTKETQYF
TRBV13	TRBJ1-2	-	-	15	TGTGCCAGCAGCTTAGGCCTTTTGGGGGGCTATGGCTACACCTTC	CASSLGLLGGYGYTF
TRBV5-4	TRBJ1-5	once	-	16	TGTGCCAGCAGCTTGGGCGGGAGGGGTTCTAATCAGCCCCAGCATTTT	CASSLGGRGSNQPQHF
TRBV7-8	TRBJ2-6	once	-	15	TGTGCCAGCAGCCCCAGTGGGGCCGGGGCCAACGTCCTGACTTTC	CASSPSGAGANVLTF
TRBV27	TRBJ2-1	-	TRBD2	17	TGTGCCAGCAGTTTATACTTTTCCCAGCGGGAGGAAGATGAGCAGTTCTTC	CASSLYFSQREEDEQFF
TRBV30	TRBJ1-1	-	-	13	TGTGCCTGGACGACAGGTCAGAACACTGAAGCTTTCTTT	CAWTTGQNTEAFF
TRBV29-1	TRBJ1-2	few	TRBD1	13	TGCAGCGTCTTTGCCCTGGGACAGCATGGCTACACCTTC	CSVFALGQHGYTF
TRBV7-8	TRBJ2-4	-	TRBD2	19	TGTGCCAGCAGCTTAGACCTAGCGGGAAGGGGTTTGGACAAAAACATTCAGTACTTC	CASSLDLAGRGLDKNIQYF
TRBV6-1	TRBJ1-6	-	-	14	TGTGCCAGCAATCCAAGGACAGTCTATTCACCCCTCCACTTT	CASNPRTVYSPLHF
TRBV15	TRBJ2-7	-	TRBD1	15	TGTGCCACCAGCAGAGATTGGGACAGCTCCTACGAGCAGTACTTC	CATSRDWDSSYEQYF
TRBV5-4	TRBJ2-3	-	TRBD2	16	TGTGCCAGCACCCAGACTAGCGGGGTTTTCACAGATACGCAGTATTTT	CASTQTSGVFTDTQYF
TRBV28	TRBJ1-1	-	-	15	TGTGCCAGCAGTTTAACTGAGCGTATTAACACTGAAGCTTTCTTT	CASSLTERINTEAFF
TRBV20-1	TRBJ2-7	-	TRBD2	11	TGCAGTGCTAGATCGGGGGGCGAGCAGTACTTC	CSARSGGEQYF
TRBV30	TRBJ2-7	once	-	13	TGTGCCTGGAGTGTAATCCCCCCATACGAGCAGTACTTC	CAWSVIPPYEQYF
TRBV4-3	TRBJ1-1	-	-	17	TGCGCCAGCAGCCAAGATTGGGGTACGCGCGGGCTCACTGAAGCTTTCTTT	CASSQDWGTRGLTEAFF
TRBV7-8	TRBJ2-2	once	-	15	TGTGCCAGCAGCTTTAGGCAGGGGTCAATCGGGGAGCTGTTTTTT	CASSFRQGSIGELFF
TRBV5-1	TRBJ2-2	-	-	14	TGCGCCAGCAGCCAGACTACGAACACCGGGGAGCTGTTTTTT	CASSQTTNTGELFF
TRBV10-3	TRBJ2-7	few	TRBD2	15	TGTGCCATCAGCCAACCTAGCGGGAGTAATTACGAGCAGTACTTC	CAISQPSGSNYEQYF
TRBV5-4	TRBJ2-1	-	TRBD2	16	TGTGCCACATTAAGGGGACTAGCGGGAGAAGTATTCGAGCAGTTCTTC	CATLRGLAGEVFEQFF
TRBV30	TRBJ1-1	once	-	14	TGTGCCTGGAGTGTACTACCAGGGTGGACTGAAGCTTTCTTT	CAWSVLPGWTEAFF
TRBV30	TRBJ1-4	-	-	13	TGTGCCTGGAGGGTGTTCGGGGGTGAAAAACTGTTTTTT	CAWRVFGGEKLFF
TRBV30	TRBJ2-7	-	TRBD1	12	TGTGCCTGGAGTGTAGGGGGCGACGAGCAGTACTTC	CAWSVGGDEQYF
TRBV15	TRBJ2-5	-	-	18	TGTGCCACCAGCAGAGATTTGAGGGCAGGGGAGAAATTAGGGACCCAGTACTTC	CATSRDLRAGEKLGTQYF
TRBV2	TRBJ1-4	-	-	15	TGTGCCAGCACCCGACAGGAGAGAACTAATGAAAAACTGTTTTTT	CASTRQERTNEKLFF
TRBV10-3	TRBJ2-1	-	TRBD2	16	TGTGCCATCAGGCCCATGGGAAGCGGGAGAGTCAATGAGCAGTTCTTC	CAIRPMGSGRVNEQFF
TRBV19	TRBJ1-2	-	-	13	TGTGCCGGTTCCGTGGGCAGCTTCTATGGCTACATCTTC	CAGSVGSFYGYIF
TRBV28	TRBJ2-5	once	-	17	TGTGCCAGCAGTTTATGGGCCGGAGCGGGCCCCCGGGAGACCCAGTACTTC	CASSLWAGAGPRETQYF
TRBV5-8	TRBJ2-2	-	TRBD1	13	TGTGCCAGCAGCAGACAGGGACCCGGGGAGCTGTTTTTT	CASSRQGPGELFF
TRBV19	TRBJ1-1	few	TRBD1	13	TGTGCCAGTAGTATGCGACAGGGAGGTGAAGCTTTCTTT	CASSMRQGGEAFF
TRBV30	TRBJ2-5	-	-	14	TGTGCCTGGACACTAGGGAGTTTCCAAGAGACCCAGTACTTC	CAWTLGSFQETQYF
TRBV2	TRBJ1-2	few	TRBD1	15	TGTGCCAGCAGTGGCCAAGCAGGGGGCCCATACGGCTACACCTTC	CASSGQAGGPYGYTF
TRBV4-2	TRBJ1-4	-	-	17	TGTGCCAGCAGCCAAGATTATGGAGCAGCAACTAATGAAAAACTGTTTTTT	CASSQDYGAATNEKLFF
TRBV2	TRBJ2-2	-	TRBD2	15	TGTGCCAGCAGTGAAGCGGGACTATACACCGGGGAGCTGTTTTTT	CASSEAGLYTGELFF
TRBV7-2	TRBJ2-7	-	TRBD2	13	TGTGCCAGCAGCCTCAGCGGGGGCTACGAGCAGTACTTC	CASSLSGGYEQYF
TRBV27	TRBJ2-7	-	TRBD2	16	TGTGCCAGCAATTGGGGGAGGACTAGCGGAACCTACGAGCAGTACTTC	CASNWGRTSGTYEQYF
TRBV19	TRBJ2-7	once	-	13	TGTGCCAGTAGTATGGGCAGAGATACCGAGCAGTACTTC	CASSMGRDTEQYF
TRBV15	TRBJ2-1	few	TRBD2	14	TGTGCCACCAGCAGCGGGAGGACCTACAATGAGCAGTTCTTC	CATSSGRTYNEQFF
TRBV19	TRBJ1-1	-	-	15	TGTGCCAGTAGTGGGGACACTATCCTGATCACTGAAGCTTTCTTT	CASSGDTILITEAFF
TRBV4-1	TRBJ2-7	few	TRBD2	16	TGCGCCAGCAGCCAAGCGGGGACTAGCGGGAGAAGCGAGCAGTACTTC	CASSQAGTSGRSEQYF
TRBV6-6	TRBJ2-5	-	TRBD1	14	TGTGCCAGCAGTACCGGACAGGCCCAAGAGACCCAGTACTTC	CASSTGQAQETQYF
TRBV11-2	TRBJ2-4	-	-	17	TGTGCCAGCAGCTCCTCCCCGGGGACTCTAGCCAAAAACATTCAGTACTTC	CASSSSPGTLAKNIQYF
TRBV5-1	TRBJ2-3	-	-	16	TGCGCCAGCAGCCCTCGCGGGGTGGGAATGACAGATACGCAGTATTTT	CASSPRGVGMTDTQYF
TRBV14	TRBJ1-1	-	-	13	TGTGCCAGCAGCCAGTCGGTACGCACTGAAGCTTTCTTT	CASSQSVRTEAFF
TRBV19	TRBJ2-1	-	TRBD1	15	TGTGCCAGTACCTCCGGGACAGGGGGCTTCAATGAGCAGTTCTTC	CASTSGTGGFNEQFF
TRBV5-4	TRBJ2-4	-	-	15	TGTGCCAGCAGCTTTCAGGGCCCCCCCAGGGACATTCAGTACTTC	CASSFQGPPRDIQYF
TRBV7-9	TRBJ2-1	-	TRBD1	14	TGTGCCAGCAGCTCGGACAGGACTCTCAATGAGCAGTTCTTC	CASSSDRTLNEQFF
TRBV7-2	TRBJ2-5	-	TRBD2	17	TGTGCCAGCAGCTCCGGACTAGCGGGAGGGCTCTTGGAGACCCAGTACTTC	CASSSGLAGGLLETQYF